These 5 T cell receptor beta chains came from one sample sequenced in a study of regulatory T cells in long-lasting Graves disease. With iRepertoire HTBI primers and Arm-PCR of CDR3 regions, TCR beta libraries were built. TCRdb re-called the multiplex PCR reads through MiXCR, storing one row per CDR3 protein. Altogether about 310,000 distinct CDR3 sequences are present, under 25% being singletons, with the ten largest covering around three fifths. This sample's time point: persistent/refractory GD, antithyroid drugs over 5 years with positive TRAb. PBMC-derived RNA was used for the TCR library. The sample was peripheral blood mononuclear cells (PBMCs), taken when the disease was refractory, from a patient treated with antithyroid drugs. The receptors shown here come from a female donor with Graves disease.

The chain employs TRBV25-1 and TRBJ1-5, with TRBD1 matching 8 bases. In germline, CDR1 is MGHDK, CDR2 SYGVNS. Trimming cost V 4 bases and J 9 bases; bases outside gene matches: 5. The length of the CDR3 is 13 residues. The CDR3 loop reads CASSAGQGAPQHF. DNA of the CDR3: TGTGCCAGCAGTGCTGGACAGGGAGCGCCCCAGCATTTT.

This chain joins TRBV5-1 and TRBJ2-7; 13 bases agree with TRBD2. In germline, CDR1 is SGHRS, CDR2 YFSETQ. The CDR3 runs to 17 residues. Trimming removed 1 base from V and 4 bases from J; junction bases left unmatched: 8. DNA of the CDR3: TGCGCCAGCAGCTTGACGGGACTAGCGGGATGGAGTTACGAGCAGTACTTC. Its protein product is CASSLTGLAGWSYEQYF. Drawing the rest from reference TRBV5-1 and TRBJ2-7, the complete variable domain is KAGVTQTPRYLIKTRGQQVTLSCSPISGHRSVSWYQQTPGQGLQFLFEYFSETQRNKGNFPGRFSGRQFSNSRSEMNVSTLELGDSALYLCASSLTGLAGWSYEQYFGPGTRLTVT.

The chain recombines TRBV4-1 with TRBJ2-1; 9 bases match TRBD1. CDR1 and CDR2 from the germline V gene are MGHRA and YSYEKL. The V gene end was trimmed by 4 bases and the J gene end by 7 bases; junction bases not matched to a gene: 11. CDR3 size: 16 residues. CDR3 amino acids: CASSLLGDRDLNEQFF. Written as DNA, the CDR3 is TGCGCCAGCAGCCTACTCGGGGACAGGGACTTGAATGAGCAGTTCTTC.

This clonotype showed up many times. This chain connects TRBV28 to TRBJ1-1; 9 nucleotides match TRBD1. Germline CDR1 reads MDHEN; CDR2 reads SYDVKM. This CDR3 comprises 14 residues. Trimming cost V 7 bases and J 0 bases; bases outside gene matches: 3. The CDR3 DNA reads TGTGCCAGCAAGACAGGGGGTGTGAACACTGAAGCTTTCTTT. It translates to CASKTGGVNTEAFF.

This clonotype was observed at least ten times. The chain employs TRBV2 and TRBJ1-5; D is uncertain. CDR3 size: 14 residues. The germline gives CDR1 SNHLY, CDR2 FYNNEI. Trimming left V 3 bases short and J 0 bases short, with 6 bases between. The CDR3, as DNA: TGTGCCAGCAGTGAGCTTGCTAGCAATCAGCCCCAGCATTTT. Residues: CASSELASNQPQHF. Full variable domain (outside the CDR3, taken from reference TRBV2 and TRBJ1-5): EPEVTQTPSHQVTQMGQEVILRCVPISNHLYFYWYRQILGQKVEFLVSFYNNEISEKSEIFDDQFSVERPDGSNFTLKIRSTKLEDSAMYFCASSELASNQPQHFGDGTRLSIL.